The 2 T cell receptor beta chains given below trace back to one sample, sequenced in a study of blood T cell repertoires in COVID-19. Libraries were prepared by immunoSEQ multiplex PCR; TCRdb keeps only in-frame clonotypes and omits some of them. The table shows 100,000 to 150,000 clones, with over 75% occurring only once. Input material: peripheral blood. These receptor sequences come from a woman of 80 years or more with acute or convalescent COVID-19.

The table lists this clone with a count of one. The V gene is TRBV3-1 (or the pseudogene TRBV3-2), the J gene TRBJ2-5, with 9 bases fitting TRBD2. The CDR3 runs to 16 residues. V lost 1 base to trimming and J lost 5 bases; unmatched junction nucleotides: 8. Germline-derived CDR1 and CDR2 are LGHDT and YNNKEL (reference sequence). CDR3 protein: CASSQGSSGSWETQYF. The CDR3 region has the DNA TGTGCCAGCAGCCAAGGGAGTAGCGGGAGCTGGGAGACCCAGTACTTC.

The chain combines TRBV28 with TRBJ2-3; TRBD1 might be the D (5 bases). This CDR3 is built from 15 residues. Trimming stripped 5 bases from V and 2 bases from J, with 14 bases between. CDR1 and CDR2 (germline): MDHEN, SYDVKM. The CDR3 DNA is TGTGCCAGCAGTGAGTTTGCCAGGGTCACAGATACGCAGTATTTT. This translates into CASSEFARVTDTQYF.